Presented here are 4 T cell receptor beta chains from one specimen sequenced in a study of T-cell memory formation after mild COVID-19. MiXCR was run by TCRdb on the 5' RACE reads, yielding one entry per CDR3 protein. Seen here are 300,000 to 350,000 distinct CDR3 sequences, 14% observed once, and the top ten hold 21%. Input material: PBMCs or a T cell subset sorted from them (not recorded which). The receptors here all came from a man aged 18 to 30 who had mild COVID-19 (a few samples of this study predate the infection). Cell type and time point are not known.

The chain recombines TRBV6-5 with TRBJ1-1; D might be TRBD1 (5 bases). There are 12 residues in the CDR3. Germline values: CDR1 MNHEY, CDR2 SVGAGI. V lost 2 bases, J lost 6 bases, and 7 bases lay in between. The CDR3 protein is CASSYKGAEAFF. The CDR3, as DNA: TGTGCCAGCAGTTACAAAGGGGCTGAAGCTTTCTTT.

CDR3 sequence: CASSLAGTAEGEGRRDEQFF. The CDR3 DNA follows: TGTGCCAGCAGCTTAGCCGGGACAGCTGAGGGTGAGGGACGTAGGGATGAGCAGTTCTTC. V and J are TRBV7-9 and TRBJ2-1; 7 positions match TRBD1. With 0 bases clipped from V and 8 bases from J, the junction kept 22 bases outside the gene matches. The germline CDR1 and CDR2 sequences are SEHNR and FQNEAQ (reference sequence). CDR3 length: 20 amino acids. The whole variable domain, filled in from reference TRBV7-9 and TRBJ2-1, reads DTGVSQNPRHKITKRGQNVTFRCDPISEHNRLYWYRQTLGQGPEFLTYFQNEAQLEKSRLLSDRFSAERPKGSFSTLEIQRTEQGDSAMYLCASSLAGTAEGEGRRDEQFFGPGTRLTVL.

This clonotype was seen more than once but under ten times. This chain connects TRBV5-6 to TRBJ2-5; 8 bases align to TRBD1. CDR3 length: 15 residues. The J segment lost 2 bases and the V segment lost 4 bases, leaving 7 bases of the junction unmatched. Germline V gene lookup returns CDR1 SGHDT and CDR2 YYEEEE. CDR3 region: CASSNLGTGQETQYF. The CDR3 region has the DNA TGTGCCAGCAGCAACCTAGGGACAGGACAAGAGACCCAGTACTTC.

CDR3 in DNA: TGTGCCAGCAGTGAATTCGGGCAGCTCTATGGCTACACCTTC. Amino acids: CASSEFGQLYGYTF. This chain uses TRBV6-1 with TRBJ1-2; D unclear. Trimming shortened V by 2 bases and J by 4 bases, and 11 bases separated the two germline ends. Looked up from germline, CDR1 is MNHNS and CDR2 is SASEGT. CDR3 size: 14 residues.